This T cell receptor beta chain was captured in a study of monozygotic twins with inflammatory bowel disease. Overall study findings and caveats: Immunosuppressive treatments differing between patients may have added repertoire variability.

On this clonotype itself: Its antigen remains unidentified.

CDR1 and CDR2 from the germline V gene are SQVTM and ANQGSEA. This CDR3 contains 14 residues. TCRdb reprocessed the 5' RACE reads and reports one entry per CDR3 protein, with no DNA. This repertoire includes about 380,000 distinct CDR3 sequences. RNA in its total form was extracted from whole blood, and T cells were not sorted. The sequenced sample was blood. This TCR was sampled from a human donor with ulcerative colitis or Crohn's disease, or a healthy co-twin of an affected twin (not recorded which). The chain employs TRBV29-1 and TRBJ2-3. The CDR3 region is CSVEGPTRTDTQYF.